The present T cell receptor beta chain was sequenced within a study of cytomegalovirus exposure and HLA in healthy donors. V dropped 5 bases and J dropped 5; count of bases not matched to a gene: 13. CDR3 length equals 17 residues. Germline CDR1 reads SGHTA; CDR2 reads FQGNSA. Vbeta (60) and Jbeta (13) primers were used in the PCR. Assay: immunoSEQ multiplex PCR; the TCRdb copy retains only in-frame clones and omits some. Among about 34,000 clones listed, less than 85% were seen once. Study outcomes and limitations: With further analysis later on, most CMV-associated TCR beta chains appeared HLA-restricted.

Of note for this clone: The antigen remains undetermined.

The origin of this receptor is a woman aged 18-29 years in good health and CMV-seropositive. The chain has TRBV7-2 and TRBJ2-5; 11 bases are shared with TRBD2. The sequenced material came from PBMCs. CDR3 DNA: TGTGCCAGCAGCCGAGTTTATAGCGGGGGGGCAGATGAGACCCAGTACTTC. Translating it yields CASSRVYSGGADETQYF.